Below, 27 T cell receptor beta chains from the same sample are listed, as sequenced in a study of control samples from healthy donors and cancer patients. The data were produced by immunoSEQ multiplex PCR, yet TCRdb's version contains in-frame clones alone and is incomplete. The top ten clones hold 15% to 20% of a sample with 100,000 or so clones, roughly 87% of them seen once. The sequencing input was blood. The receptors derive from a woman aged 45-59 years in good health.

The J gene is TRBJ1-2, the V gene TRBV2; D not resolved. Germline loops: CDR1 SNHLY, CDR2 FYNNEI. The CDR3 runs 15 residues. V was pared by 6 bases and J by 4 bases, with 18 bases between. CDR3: CASSKTEVTLYGYTF. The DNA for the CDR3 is TGTGCCAGCAGCAAAACAGAGGTCACCCTCTATGGCTACACCTTC. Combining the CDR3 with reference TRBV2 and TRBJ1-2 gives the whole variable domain EPEVTQTPSHQVTQMGQEVILRCVPISNHLYFYWYRQILGQKVEFLVSFYNNEISEKSEIFDDQFSVERPDGSNFTLKIRSTKLEDSAMYFCASSKTEVTLYGYTFGSGTRLTVV.

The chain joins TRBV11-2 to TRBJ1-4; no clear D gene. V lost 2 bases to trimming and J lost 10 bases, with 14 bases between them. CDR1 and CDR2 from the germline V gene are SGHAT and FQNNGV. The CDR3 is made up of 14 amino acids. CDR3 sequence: CASSLPTHGGKLFF. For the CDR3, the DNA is TGTGCCAGCAGCTTACCGACCCACGGCGGAAAACTGTTTTTT. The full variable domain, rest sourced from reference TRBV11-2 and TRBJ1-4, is EAGVAQSPRYKIIEKRQSVAFWCNPISGHATLYWYQQILGQGPKLLIQFQNNGVVDDSQLPKDRFSAERLKGVDSTLKIQPAKLEDSAVYLCASSLPTHGGKLFFGSGTQLSVL.

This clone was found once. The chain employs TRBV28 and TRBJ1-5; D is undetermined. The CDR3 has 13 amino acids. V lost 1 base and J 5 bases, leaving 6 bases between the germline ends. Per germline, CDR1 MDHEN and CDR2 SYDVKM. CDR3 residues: CASSLFRDQPQHF. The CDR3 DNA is TGTGCCAGCAGTTTATTTCGGGATCAGCCCCAGCATTTT.

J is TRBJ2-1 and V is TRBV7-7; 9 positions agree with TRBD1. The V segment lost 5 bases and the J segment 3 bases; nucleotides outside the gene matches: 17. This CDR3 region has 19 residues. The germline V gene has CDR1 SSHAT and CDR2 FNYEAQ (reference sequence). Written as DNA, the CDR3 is TGTGCCAGCAGCCCTCGGTGGGGACAGGGCGCTGGGCTCTACAATGAGCAGTTCTTC. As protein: CASSPRWGQGAGLYNEQFF.

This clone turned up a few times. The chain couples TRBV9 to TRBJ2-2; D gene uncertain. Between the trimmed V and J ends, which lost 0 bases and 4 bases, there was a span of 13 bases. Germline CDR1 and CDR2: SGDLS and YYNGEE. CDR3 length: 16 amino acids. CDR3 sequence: CASSVDWMDGTGELFF. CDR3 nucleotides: TGTGCCAGCAGCGTAGATTGGATGGACGGCACCGGGGAGCTGTTTTTT.

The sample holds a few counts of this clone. CDR3 amino acids: CASSQGDNQETQYF. In DNA form, the CDR3 reads TGTGCCAGCAGCCAAGGAGACAACCAAGAGACCCAGTACTTC. The chain combines TRBV7-8 with TRBJ2-5, with no clear D. Germline assignment: CDR1 SGHVS and CDR2 FQNEAQ. Trimming shortened V by 5 bases and J by 0 bases, and 10 bases separated the two germline ends. The CDR3 loop spans 14 amino acids.

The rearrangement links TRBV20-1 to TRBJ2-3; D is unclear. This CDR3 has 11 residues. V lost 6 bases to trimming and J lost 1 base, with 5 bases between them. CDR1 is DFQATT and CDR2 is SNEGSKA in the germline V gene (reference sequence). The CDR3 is CSAPRTDTQYF. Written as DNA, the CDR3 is TGCAGTGCCCCTCGCACAGATACGCAGTATTTT.

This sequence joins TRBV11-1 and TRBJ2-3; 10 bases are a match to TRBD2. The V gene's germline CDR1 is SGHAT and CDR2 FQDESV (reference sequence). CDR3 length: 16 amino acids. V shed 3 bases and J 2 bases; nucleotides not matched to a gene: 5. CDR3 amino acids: CASSFRTSGLTDTQYF. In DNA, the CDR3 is TGTGCCAGCAGCTTTAGGACTAGCGGTCTCACAGATACGCAGTATTTT.

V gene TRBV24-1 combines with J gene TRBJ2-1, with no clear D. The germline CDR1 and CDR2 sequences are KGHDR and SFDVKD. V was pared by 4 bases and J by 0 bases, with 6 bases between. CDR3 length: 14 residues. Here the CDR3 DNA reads TGTGCCACCAGTGAGTCCAGCTCCTACAATGAGCAGTTCTTC. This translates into CATSESSSYNEQFF.

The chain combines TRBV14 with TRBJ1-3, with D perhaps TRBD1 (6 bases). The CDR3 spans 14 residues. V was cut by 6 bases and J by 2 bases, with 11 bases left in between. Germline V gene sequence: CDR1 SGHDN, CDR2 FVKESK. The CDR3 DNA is TGTGCCAGCAGGCCCTCAGGGGCTGGAAACACCATATATTTT. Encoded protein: CASRPSGAGNTIYF.

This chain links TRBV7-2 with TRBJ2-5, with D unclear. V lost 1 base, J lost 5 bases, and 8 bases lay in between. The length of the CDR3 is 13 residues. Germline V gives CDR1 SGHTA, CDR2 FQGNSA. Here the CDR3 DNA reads TGTGCCAGCAGCTTAGTGTTTAGGGAGACCCAGTACTTC. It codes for CASSLVFRETQYF.

The CDR3 protein is CASSMRGAPGYEQYF. Written as DNA, the CDR3 is TGTGCCAGTAGTATGAGGGGGGCGCCGGGGTACGAGCAGTACTTC. The V call is TRBV19, the J call TRBJ2-7; either TRBD1 or TRBD2 may supply D (6 bases each). The CDR3 length is 15 residues. V lost 3 bases and J lost 4, with 16 bases in between. Germline CDR1 LNHDA, CDR2 SQIVND (reference sequence).

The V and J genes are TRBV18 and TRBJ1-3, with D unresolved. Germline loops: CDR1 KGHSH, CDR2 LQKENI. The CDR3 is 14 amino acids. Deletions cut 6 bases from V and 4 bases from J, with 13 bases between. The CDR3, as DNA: TGTGCCAGCTCCCTTCGGAATTCCGGAAACACCATATATTTT. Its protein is CASSLRNSGNTIYF.

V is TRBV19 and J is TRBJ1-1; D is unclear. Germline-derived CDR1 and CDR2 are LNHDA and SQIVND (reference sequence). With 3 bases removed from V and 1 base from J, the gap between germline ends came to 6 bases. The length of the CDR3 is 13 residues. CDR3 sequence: CASSIPGNTEAFF. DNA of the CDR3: TGTGCCAGTAGTATTCCAGGGAACACTGAAGCTTTCTTT. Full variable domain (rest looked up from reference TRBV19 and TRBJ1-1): DGGITQSPKYLFRKEGQNVTLSCEQNLNHDAMYWYRQDPGQGLRLIYYSQIVNDFQKGDIAEGYSVSREKKESFPLTVTSAQKNPTAFYLCASSIPGNTEAFFGQGTRLTVV.

The CDR3 coding sequence is TGTGCCAGCAGCCCTAGGGGGAGTTGGCAAGAGACCCAGTACTTC. Amino acids: CASSPRGSWQETQYF. The chain carries TRBV5-6 and TRBJ2-5; a possible D gene is TRBD1 (6 bases). The CDR3 length is 15 residues. Germline V lookup: CDR1 SGHDT, CDR2 YYEEEE. Trimming took 4 bases from V and 2 from J, leaving 15 bases between them.

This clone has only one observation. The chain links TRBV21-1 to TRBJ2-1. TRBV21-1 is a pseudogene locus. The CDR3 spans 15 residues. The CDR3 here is CASSKPGGRIYEQFF. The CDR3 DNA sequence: TGTGCCAGCAGCAAGCCTGGGGGTCGGATTTATGAGCAGTTCTTC.

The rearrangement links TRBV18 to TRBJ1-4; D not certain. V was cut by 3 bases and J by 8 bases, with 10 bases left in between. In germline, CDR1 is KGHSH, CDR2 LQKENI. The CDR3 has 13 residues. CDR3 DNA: TGTGCCAGCTCACCCTCAAATTCCGAAAAACTGTTTTTT. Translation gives CASSPSNSEKLFF.

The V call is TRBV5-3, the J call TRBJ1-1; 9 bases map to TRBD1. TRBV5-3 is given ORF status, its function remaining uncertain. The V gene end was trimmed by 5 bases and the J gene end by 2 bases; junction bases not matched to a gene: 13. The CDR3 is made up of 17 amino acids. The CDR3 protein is CARSRRWDRAINTEAFF. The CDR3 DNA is TGTGCCAGAAGTCGCCGTTGGGACAGGGCTATTAACACTGAAGCTTTCTTT.

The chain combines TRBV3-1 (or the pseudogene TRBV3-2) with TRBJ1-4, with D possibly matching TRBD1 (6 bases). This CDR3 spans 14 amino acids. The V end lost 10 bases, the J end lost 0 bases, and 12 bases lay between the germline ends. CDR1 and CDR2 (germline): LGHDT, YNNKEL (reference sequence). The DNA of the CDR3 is TGTGCCACCAGAGGGGGGGCAACTAATGAAAAACTGTTTTTT. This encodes CATRGGATNEKLFF.

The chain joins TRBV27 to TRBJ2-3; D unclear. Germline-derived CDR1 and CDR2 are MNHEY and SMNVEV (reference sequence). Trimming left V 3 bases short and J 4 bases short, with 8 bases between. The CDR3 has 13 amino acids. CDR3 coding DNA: TGTGCCAGCAGTTTCCGGGCCCCAGATACGCAGTATTTT. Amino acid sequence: CASSFRAPDTQYF.

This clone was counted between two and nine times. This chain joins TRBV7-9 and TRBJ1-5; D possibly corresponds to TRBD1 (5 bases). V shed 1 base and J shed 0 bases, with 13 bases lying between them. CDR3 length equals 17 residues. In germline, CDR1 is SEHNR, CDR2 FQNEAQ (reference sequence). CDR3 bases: TGTGCCAGCAGCTTAGTGTACGACGGGGCTAGCAATCAGCCCCAGCATTTT. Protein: CASSLVYDGASNQPQHF.

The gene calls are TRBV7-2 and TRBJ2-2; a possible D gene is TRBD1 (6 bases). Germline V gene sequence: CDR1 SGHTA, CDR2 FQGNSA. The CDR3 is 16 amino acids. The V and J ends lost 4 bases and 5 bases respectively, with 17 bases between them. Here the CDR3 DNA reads TGTGCCAGCAGCTCGGCCGGGACACGTGTTACCGGGGAGCTGTTTTTT. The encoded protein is CASSSAGTRVTGELFF.

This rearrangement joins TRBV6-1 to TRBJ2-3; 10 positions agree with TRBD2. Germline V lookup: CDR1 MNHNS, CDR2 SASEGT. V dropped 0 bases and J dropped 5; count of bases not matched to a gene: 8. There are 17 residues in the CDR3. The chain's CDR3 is CASSEAPGAGGRDTQYF. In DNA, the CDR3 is TGTGCCAGCAGTGAAGCCCCGGGAGCGGGGGGGCGAGATACGCAGTATTTT.

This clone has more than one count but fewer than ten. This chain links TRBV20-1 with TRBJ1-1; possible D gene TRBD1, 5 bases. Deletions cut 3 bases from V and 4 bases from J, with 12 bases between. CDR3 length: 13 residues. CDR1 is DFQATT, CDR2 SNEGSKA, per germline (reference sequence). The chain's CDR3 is CSASYRLGTEAFF. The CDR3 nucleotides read TGCAGTGCTAGTTACAGGCTGGGCACTGAAGCTTTCTTT.

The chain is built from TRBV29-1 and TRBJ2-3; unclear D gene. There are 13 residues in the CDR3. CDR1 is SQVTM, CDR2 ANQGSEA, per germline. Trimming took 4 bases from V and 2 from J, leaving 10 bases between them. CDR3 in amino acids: CSVVNGPTDTQYF. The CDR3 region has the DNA TGCAGCGTTGTTAACGGACCCACAGATACGCAGTATTTT.

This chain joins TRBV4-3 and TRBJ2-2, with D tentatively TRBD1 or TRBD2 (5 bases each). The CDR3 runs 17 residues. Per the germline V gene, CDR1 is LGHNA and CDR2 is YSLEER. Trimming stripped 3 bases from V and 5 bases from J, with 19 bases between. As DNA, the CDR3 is TGCGCCAGCAGCCAGGGGCCCGGGACCAAGAGGACCGGGGAGCTGTTTTTT. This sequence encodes CASSQGPGTKRTGELFF.

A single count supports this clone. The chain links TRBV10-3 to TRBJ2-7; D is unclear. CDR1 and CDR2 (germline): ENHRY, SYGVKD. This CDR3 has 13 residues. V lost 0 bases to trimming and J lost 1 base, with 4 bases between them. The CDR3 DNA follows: TGTGCCATCAGTGAGTCGGTTTCCTACGAGCAGTACTTC. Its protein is CAISESVSYEQYF.